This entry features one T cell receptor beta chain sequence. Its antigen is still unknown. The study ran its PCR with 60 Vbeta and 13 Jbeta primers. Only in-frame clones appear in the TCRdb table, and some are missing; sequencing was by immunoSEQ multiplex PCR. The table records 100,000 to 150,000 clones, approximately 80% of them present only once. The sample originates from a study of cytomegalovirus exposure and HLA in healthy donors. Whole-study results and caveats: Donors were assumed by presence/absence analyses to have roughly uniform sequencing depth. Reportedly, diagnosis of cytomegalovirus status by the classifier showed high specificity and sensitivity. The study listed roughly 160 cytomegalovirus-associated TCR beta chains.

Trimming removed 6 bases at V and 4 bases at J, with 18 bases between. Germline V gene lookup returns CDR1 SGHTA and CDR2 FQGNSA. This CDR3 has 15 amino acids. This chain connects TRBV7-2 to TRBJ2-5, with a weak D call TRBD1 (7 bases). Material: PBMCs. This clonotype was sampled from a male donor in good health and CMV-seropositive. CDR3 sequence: CASSFQGGLAETQYF. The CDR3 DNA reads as TGTGCCAGCAGTTTTCAGGGGGGTTTAGCAGAGACCCAGTACTTC.